This TCR beta chain originates from a study of T cells in Graves' hyperthyroidism and ophthalmopathy. This CDR3 spans 14 amino acids. Trimming removed 7 bases at V and 0 bases at J, with 13 bases between. Germline CDR1 MNHEY, CDR2 SMNVEV (reference sequence). Findings and caveats of the study: Progression to ophthalmopathy was predicted a median of roughly seven months early.

A few counts support this clonotype. Its antigen is currently unknown. Amplification targeted TCR beta CDR3 regions from RNA transcripts. The study used the HTBI primer set for a first-round RT-PCR of the TCR CDR3. TCRdb re-called the multiplex PCR reads through MiXCR, storing one row per CDR3 protein. The sample has 300,000 to 450,000 distinct CDR3 sequences; roughly 15% are singletons. The TCR was taken from a woman aged 25 to 39 with Graves' hyperthyroidism that later progressed to Graves' ophthalmopathy. Specimen: blood. This chain uses TRBV27 with TRBJ2-7, with D tentatively TRBD2 (6 bases). The CDR3 DNA reads as TGTGCCAGCATGGAGGCGGGGCACTCCTACGAGCAGTACTTC. Its translation is CASMEAGHSYEQYF.